This T cell receptor (beta chain) came from a study of PD-1 blockade in mismatch repair-deficient tumors. Study-wide context: Patients had around 11 mismatch repair-deficient cancer types, all previously treated and progressing.

As regards this clone: The antigen is unknown.

Assay: immunoSEQ multiplex PCR; the TCRdb copy retains only in-frame clones and omits some. Of 90,000 to 130,000 clones listed, about 74% were seen once; the top ten hold 4.7%. Every patient had mismatch repair deficiency by PCR or immunohistochemistry. The TCR-sequenced patients were a few responders to pembrolizumab. Study-level findings and limits: Tumor-resident clones, often absent from pretreatment blood, expanded after pembrolizumab and then contracted.

This CDR3 is 20 amino acids long. The sequence derives from an adult with mismatch repair-deficient cancer. This sample comprised peripheral blood, obtained about 60 weeks after starting pembrolizumab. The rearrangement links TRBV21-1 to TRBJ1-1. TRBV21-1 is an annotated pseudogene. The DNA for the CDR3 is TGTGCCAGCAGCAAAGACATTGGCGGGTTTTATAGTCTCCGGTGCACTGAAGCTTTCTTT. It yields the protein CASSKDIGGFYSLRCTEAFF.